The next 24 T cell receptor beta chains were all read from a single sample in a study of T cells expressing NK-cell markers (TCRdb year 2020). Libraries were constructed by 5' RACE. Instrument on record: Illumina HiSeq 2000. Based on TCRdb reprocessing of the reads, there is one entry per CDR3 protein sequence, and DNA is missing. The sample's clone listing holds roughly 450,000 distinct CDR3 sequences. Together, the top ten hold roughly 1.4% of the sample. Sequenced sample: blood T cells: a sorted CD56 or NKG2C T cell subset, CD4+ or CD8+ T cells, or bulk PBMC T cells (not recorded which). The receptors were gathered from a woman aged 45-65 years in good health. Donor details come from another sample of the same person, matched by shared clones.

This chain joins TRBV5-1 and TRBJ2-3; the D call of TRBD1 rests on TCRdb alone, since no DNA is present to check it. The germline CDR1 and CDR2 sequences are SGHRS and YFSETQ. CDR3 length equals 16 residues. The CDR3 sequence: CASSFGGQGSTDTQYF. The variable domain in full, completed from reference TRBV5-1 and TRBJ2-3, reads KAGVTQTPRYLIKTRGQQVTLSCSPISGHRSVSWYQQTPGQGLQFLFEYFSETQRNKGNFPGRFSGRQFSNSRSEMNVSTLELGDSALYLCASSFGGQGSTDTQYFGPGTRLTVL.

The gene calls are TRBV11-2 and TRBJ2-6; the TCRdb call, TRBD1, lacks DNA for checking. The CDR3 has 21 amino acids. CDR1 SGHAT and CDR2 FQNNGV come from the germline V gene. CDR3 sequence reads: CASSPRERALNWGTGANVLTF.

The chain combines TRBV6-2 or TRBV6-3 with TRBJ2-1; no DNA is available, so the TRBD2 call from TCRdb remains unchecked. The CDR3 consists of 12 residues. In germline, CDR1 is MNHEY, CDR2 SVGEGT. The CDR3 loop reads CASVNPAEEQFF.

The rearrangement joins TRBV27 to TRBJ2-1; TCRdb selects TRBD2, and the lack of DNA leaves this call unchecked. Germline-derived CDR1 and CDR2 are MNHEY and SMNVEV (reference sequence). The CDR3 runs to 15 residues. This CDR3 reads CASSLSWTAENEQFF.

This CDR3 reads CASSFGGNEQFF. V gene TRBV12-3 or TRBV12-4 combines with J gene TRBJ2-1; TCRdb designates TRBD1, a call that cannot be tested without DNA. This CDR3 has 12 residues.

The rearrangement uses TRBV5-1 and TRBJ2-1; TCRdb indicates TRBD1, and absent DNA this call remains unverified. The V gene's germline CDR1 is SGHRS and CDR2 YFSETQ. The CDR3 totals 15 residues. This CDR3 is CASSLRTGEGNEQFF.

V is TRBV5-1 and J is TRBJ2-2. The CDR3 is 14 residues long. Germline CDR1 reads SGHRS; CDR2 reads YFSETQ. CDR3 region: CASSWGQNTGELFF.

The CDR3 protein is CASSLLGTGSYNEQFF. The chain combines TRBV5-1 with TRBJ2-1; TCRdb's D call of TRBD1 is untestable without DNA. Germline V CDR1 and CDR2: SGHRS, YFSETQ. The CDR3 consists of 16 residues.

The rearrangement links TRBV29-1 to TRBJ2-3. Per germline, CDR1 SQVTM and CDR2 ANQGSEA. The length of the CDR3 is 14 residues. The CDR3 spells CSVDQASRTDTQYF.

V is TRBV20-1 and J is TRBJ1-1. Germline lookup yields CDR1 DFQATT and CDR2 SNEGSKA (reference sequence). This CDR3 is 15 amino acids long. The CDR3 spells CSASLPQGRYTEAFF.

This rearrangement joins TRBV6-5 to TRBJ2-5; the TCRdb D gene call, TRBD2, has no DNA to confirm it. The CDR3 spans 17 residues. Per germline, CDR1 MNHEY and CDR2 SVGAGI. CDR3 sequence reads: CASSKGLAGGPGETQYF.

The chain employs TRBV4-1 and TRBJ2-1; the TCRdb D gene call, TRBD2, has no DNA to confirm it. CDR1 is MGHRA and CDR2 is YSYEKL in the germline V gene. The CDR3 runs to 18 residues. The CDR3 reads CASSQVGAGGLSYNEQFF.

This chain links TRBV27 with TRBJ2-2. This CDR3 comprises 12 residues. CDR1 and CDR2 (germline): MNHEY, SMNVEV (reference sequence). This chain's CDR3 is CASRRGIGELFF.

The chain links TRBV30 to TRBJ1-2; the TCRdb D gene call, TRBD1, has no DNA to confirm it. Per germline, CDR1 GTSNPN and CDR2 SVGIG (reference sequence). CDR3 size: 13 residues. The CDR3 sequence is CAWTILGANGYTF.

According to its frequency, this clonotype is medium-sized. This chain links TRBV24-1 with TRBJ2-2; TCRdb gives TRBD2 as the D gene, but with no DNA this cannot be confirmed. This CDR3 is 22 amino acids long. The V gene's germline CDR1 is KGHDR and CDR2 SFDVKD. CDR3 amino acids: CATSDLLERLAGGPTHTGELFF.

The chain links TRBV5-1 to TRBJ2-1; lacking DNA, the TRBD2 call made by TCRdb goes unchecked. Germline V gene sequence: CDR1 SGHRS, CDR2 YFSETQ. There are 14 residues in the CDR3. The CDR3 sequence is CASSLTGGGNEQFF.

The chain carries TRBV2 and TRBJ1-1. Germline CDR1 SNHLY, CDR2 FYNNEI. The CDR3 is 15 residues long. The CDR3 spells CASSERRVGNTEAFF.

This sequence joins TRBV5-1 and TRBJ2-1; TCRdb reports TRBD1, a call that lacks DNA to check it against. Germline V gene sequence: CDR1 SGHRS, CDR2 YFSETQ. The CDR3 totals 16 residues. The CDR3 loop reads CASSLEGGSSPNEQFF. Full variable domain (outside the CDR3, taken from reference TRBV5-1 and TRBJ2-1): KAGVTQTPRYLIKTRGQQVTLSCSPISGHRSVSWYQQTPGQGLQFLFEYFSETQRNKGNFPGRFSGRQFSNSRSEMNVSTLELGDSALYLCASSLEGGSSPNEQFFGPGTRLTVL.

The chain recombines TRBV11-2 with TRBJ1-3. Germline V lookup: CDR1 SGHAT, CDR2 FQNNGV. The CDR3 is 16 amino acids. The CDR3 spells CASSSLGPSSGNTIYF.

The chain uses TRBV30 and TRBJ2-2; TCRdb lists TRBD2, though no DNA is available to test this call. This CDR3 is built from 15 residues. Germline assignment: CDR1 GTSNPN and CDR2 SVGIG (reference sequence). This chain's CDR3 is CAWRTSGVNTGELFF. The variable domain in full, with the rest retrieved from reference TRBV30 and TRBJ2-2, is SQTIHQWPATLVQPVGSPLSLECTVEGTSNPNLYWYRQAAGRGLQLLFYSVGIGQISSEVPQNLSASRPQDRQFILSSKKLLLSDSGFYLCAWRTSGVNTGELFFGEGSRLTVL.

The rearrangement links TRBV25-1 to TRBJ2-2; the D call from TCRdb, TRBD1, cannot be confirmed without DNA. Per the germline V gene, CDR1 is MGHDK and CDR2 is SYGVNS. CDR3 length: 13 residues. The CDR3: CASYGQGPGELFF. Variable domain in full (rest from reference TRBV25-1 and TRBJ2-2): EADIYQTPRYLVIGTGKKITLECSQTMGHDKMYWYQQDPGMELHLIHYSYGVNSTEKGDLSSESTVSRIRTEHFPLTLESARPSHTSQYLCASYGQGPGELFFGEGSRLTVL.

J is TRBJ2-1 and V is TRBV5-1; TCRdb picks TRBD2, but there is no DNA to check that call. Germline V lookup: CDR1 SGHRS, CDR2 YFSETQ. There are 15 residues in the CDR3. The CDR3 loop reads CASSSPGLGNNEQFF.

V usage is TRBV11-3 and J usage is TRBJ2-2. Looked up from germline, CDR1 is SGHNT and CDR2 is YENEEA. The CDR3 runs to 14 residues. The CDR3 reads CASSLEWGTGELFF.

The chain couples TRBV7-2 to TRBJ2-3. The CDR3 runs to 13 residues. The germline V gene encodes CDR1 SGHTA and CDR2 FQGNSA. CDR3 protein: CASSLDGRTPQYF.